This T cell receptor (beta chain) derives from a study of CD8+ T cells in alopecia areata. Extracted from the samples, RNA was reverse transcribed into cDNA to serve as the sequencing template. Assay used: immunoSEQ multiplex PCR; TCRdb lists only in-frame clones, some missing. The sample lists approximately 140,000 clones; around 83% were seen once. Treatment specified: oral pan-JAK inhibitor, 5-10 mg twice daily. Germline lookup yields CDR1 SGHDT and CDR2 YYEEEE. With 2 bases removed from V and 11 bases from J, the gap between germline ends came to 16 bases. The CDR3 loop spans 13 amino acids. The rearrangement uses TRBV5-6 and TRBJ1-1; D gene unclear. Sequencing used CD8+ T cells sorted from blood, obtained at week 4, from a patient treated with tofacitinib. The sequence was obtained from a human donor with alopecia areata. The DNA for the CDR3 is TGTGCCAGCAGCTTTCGTTTGGGAACTGTGGCTTTCTTT. Encoded protein: CASSFRLGTVAFF.